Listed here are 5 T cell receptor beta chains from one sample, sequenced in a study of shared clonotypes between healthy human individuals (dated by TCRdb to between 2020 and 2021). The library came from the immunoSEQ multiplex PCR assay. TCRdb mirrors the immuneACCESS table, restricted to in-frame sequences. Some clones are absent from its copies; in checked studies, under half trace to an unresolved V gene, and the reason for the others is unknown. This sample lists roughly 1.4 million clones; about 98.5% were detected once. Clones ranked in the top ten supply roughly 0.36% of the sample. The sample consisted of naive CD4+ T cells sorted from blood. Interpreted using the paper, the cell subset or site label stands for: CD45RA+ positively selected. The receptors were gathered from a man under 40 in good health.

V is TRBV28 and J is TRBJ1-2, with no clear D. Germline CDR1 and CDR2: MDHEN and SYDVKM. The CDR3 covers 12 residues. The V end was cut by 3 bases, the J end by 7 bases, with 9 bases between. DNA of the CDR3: TGTGCCAGCAGTTTCCCCCTAGGTGGCTACACCTTC. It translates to CASSFPLGGYTF.

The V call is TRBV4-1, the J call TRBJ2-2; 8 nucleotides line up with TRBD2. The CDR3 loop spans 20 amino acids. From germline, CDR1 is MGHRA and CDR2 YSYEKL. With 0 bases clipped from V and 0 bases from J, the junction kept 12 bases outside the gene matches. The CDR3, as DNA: TGCGCCAGCAGCCAAGACGAAGTGGCTAGCGGGTACTCGAACACCGGGGAGCTGTTTTTT. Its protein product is CASSQDEVASGYSNTGELFF.

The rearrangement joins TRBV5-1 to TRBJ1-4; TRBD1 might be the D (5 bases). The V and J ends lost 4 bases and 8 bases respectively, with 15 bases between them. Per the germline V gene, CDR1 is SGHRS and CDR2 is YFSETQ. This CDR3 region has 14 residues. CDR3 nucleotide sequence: TGCGCCAGCAGCCCGGGGGACGAACCAGAAAAACTGTTTTTT. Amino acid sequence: CASSPGDEPEKLFF. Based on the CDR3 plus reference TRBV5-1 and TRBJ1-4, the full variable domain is KAGVTQTPRYLIKTRGQQVTLSCSPISGHRSVSWYQQTPGQGLQFLFEYFSETQRNKGNFPGRFSGRQFSNSRSEMNVSTLELGDSALYLCASSPGDEPEKLFFGSGTQLSVL.

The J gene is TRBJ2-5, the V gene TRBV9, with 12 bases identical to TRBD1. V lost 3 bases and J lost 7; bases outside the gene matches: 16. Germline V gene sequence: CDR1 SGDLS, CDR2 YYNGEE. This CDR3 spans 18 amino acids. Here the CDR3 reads CASSGSSSGTGGKGTQYF. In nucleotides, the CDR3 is TGTGCCAGCAGCGGTAGTAGTAGTGGGACAGGGGGCAAAGGGACCCAGTACTTC.

The CDR3 loop is CASSQEGYYGYTF. The CDR3 DNA reads TGCGCCAGCAGCCAGGAGGGTTATTATGGCTACACCTTC. The chain has TRBV4-3 and TRBJ1-2, with D unresolved. Germline CDR1 is LGHNA and CDR2 is YSLEER. The CDR3 is 13 amino acids. The V end was cut by 3 bases, the J end by 5 bases, with 10 bases between.